This T cell receptor beta chain is from a study of shared clonotypes between healthy human individuals. This clone was seen only once. Its antigen is unknown. Germline V gene data show CDR1 as MNHNS and CDR2 as SASEGT. CDR3 size: 15 residues. Unmatched junction bases numbered 9, after V lost 11 bases and J lost 2 bases. Researchers ran the assay at a deep level. The unsorted PBMC sample used ten immunoSEQ deep assay plates. Authors' processing steps: ImmunoSEQ yielded junction-only sequences lacking quality scores, so filtering differed. Sequenced by immunoSEQ multiplex PCR; TCRdb stores in-frame clones only, minus some. V, J and clone size are those of that table, while D and trimming were read from the DNA. The sample includes approximately 500,000 clones, 79% of them seen just once. Findings of the study overall: Only blood was sampled; tissue repertoires likely differ.

The chain has TRBV6-1 and TRBJ1-3, with TRBD1 matching over 10 bases. This sequence originates from a woman in her thirties or forties in good health. Some clones in this sample may be carry-over from other donors' samples. Sequencing was done on a sample of PBMCs. CDR3 nucleotide sequence: TGTGCCTCCATAGACAGGGGGCAGGCTGGAAACACCATATATTTT. Its translation is CASIDRGQAGNTIYF.